This TCR beta chain was captured by sequencing in a study of cytomegalovirus exposure and HLA in healthy donors. Study as a whole: Clustering assigned approximately 78% of the 350 to 400 genotyped donors to the Caucasian-associated ancestry cluster.

The CDR3 is 17 amino acids. V lost 2 bases and J lost 0, with 13 bases in between. Germline V gene sequence: CDR1 SGHTA, CDR2 FQGNSA. PCR employed 60 Vbeta and 13 Jbeta primers. The repertoire was sequenced with immunoSEQ multiplex PCR; TCRdb's copy has only in-frame clones and lacks some. The sample has around 140,000 clones, approximately 77% seen once. The receptor's source is a middle-aged woman in good health and CMV-seronegative. Sequenced material: PBMCs. The chain combines TRBV7-2 with TRBJ1-4, with a weak D call TRBD1 (5 bases). In DNA, the CDR3 is TGTGCCAGCAGCTTAACCCAGGGTTTTGCAACTAATGAAAAACTGTTTTTT. Protein sequence: CASSLTQGFATNEKLFF.